This TCR beta chain stems from a study of long-term antiretroviral therapy in people with HIV. Study results and caveats: Specimen acquisition occurred between the mid-2000s and the late 2010s, potentially under older ART regimens.

In regard to this clone: Its target is unknown.

The CDR3 consists of 15 residues. With 2 bases removed from V and 4 bases from J, the gap between germline ends came to 13 bases. Germline loops: CDR1 SGDLS, CDR2 YYNGEE. Treatment for all HIV-infected participants took place in the United States. This was the immunoSEQ v3.0 assay at survey level. Produced via immunoSEQ multiplex PCR; TCRdb's table is partial and in-frame only. The profile shows tens of thousands of clones, approximately 84% of them singletons. Sequenced material: unsorted PBMCs, taken about 2.7 years before starting antiretroviral therapy. This TCR was sampled from a woman under 40 with HIV. The chain is built from TRBV9 and TRBJ1-3; D uncertain. The CDR3 loop is CASSVSAVRGNTIYF. CDR3 coding DNA: TGTGCCAGCAGCGTCTCAGCCGTTCGGGGAAACACCATATATTTT.